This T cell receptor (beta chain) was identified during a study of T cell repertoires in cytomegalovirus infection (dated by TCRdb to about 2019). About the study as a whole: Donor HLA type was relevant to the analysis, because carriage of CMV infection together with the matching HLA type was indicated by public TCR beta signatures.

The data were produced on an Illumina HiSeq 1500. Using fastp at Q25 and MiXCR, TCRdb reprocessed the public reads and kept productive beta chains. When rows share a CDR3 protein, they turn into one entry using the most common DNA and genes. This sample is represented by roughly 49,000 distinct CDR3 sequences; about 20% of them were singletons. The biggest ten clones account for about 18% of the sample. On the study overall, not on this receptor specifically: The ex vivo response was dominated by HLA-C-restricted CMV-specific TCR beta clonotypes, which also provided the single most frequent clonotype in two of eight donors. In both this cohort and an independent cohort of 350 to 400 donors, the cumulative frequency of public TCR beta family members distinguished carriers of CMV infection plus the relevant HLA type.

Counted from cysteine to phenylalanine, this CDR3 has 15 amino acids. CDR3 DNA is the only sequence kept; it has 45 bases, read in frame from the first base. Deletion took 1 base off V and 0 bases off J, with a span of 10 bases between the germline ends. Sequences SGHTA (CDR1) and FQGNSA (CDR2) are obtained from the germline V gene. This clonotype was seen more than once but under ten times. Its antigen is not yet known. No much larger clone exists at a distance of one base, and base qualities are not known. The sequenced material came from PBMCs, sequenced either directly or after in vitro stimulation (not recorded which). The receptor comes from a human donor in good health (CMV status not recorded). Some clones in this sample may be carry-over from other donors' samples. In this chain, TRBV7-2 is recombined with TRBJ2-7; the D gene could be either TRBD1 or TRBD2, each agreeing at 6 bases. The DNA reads TGTGCCAGCAGCTTAGTAGGGGGGAGCTCCTACGAGCAGTACTTC. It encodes CASSLVGGSSYEQYF.